This T cell receptor (beta chain) was captured in a study of blood T cells in healthy people across ages. Russia was home to the donors, healthy Caucasian individuals aged roughly 6 to 90. Primed by a sample-barcoded 5' primer and a J-beta primer mix, a second PCR proceeded for about 6 to 11 cycles. TCRdb fed the 5' RACE reads into MiXCR, producing one record per CDR3 protein. Here the sample spans more than 1 million distinct CDR3 sequences, more than 35% being singletons. The sample holds one count of this clonotype. Its specificity is unknown. Broader study findings: Donors of long life had a larger count of naive CD4+ cells and greater diversity than aged donors.

Material: blood. The receptor comes from a woman aged 60 to 75 in good health.

The CDR3 region has the DNA TGCAGTGCTAGTTCGCTAGCGGGGGACAATGAGCAGTACTTC. Its protein is CSASSLAGDNEQYF. The V gene is TRBV20-1, the J gene TRBJ2-1; 10 positions agree with TRBD2. The better agreement between TRBJ2-7 and the DNA end casts doubt on the J call. The CDR3 contains 14 residues. Germline CDR1 DFQATT, CDR2 SNEGSKA (reference sequence).